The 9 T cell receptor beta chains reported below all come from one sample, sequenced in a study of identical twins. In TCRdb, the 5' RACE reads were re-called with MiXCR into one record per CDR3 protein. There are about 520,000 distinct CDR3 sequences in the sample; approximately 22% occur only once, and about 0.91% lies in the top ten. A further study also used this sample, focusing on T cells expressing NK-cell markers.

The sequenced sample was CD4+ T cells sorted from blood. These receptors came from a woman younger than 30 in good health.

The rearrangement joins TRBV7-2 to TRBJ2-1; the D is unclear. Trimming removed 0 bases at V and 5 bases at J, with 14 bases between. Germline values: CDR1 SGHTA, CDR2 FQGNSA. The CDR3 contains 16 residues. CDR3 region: CASSLAGNSADNEQFF. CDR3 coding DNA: TGTGCCAGCAGCTTAGCCGGTAATAGTGCGGACAATGAGCAGTTCTTC.

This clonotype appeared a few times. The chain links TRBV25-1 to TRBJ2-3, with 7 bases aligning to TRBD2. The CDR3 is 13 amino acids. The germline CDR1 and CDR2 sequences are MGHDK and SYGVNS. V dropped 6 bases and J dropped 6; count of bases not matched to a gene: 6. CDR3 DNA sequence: TGTGCCAGCAGGGGAGGGCCTGGTGATACGCAGTATTTT. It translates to CASRGGPGDTQYF.

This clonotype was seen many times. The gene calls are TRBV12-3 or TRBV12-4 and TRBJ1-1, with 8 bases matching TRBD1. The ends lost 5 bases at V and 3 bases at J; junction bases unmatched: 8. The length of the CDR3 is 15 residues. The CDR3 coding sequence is TGTGCCAGCAGTCCTAGGACAGGGCGGGACACTGAAGCTTTCTTT. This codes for CASSPRTGRDTEAFF.

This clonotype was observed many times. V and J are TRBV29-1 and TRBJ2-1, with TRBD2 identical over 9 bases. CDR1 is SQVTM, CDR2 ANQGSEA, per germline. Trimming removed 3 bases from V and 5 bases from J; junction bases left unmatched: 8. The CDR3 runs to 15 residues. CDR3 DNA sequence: TGCAGCGTTGATACGGGACTAGCCCTAAACAATGAGCAGTTCTTC. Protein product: CSVDTGLALNNEQFF.

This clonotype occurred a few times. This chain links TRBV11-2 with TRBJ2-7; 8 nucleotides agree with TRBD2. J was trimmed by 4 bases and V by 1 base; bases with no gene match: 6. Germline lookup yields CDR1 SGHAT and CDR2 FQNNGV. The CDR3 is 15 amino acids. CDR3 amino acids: CASSLGSGSIYEQYF. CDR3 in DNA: TGTGCCAGCAGCTTAGGAAGCGGGAGTATTTACGAGCAGTACTTC.

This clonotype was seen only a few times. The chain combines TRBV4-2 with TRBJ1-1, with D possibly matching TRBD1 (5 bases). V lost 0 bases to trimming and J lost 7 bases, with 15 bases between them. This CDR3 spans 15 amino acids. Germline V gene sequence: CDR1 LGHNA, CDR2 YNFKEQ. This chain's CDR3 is CASSQDTGRPIEAFF. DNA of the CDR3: TGTGCCAGCAGCCAAGATACGGGACGGCCCATTGAAGCTTTCTTT.

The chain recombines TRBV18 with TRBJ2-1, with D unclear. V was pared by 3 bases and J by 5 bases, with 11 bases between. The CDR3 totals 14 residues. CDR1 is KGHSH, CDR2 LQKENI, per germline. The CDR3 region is CASSPASGDNEQFF. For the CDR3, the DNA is TGTGCCAGCTCACCTGCTTCAGGAGACAATGAGCAGTTCTTC.

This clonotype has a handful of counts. The CDR3 DNA sequence: TGCAGTGCTACCAACGTTAACTATGGCTACACCTTC. Its protein is CSATNVNYGYTF. The rearrangement links TRBV20-1 to TRBJ1-2, with D unresolved. CDR3 size: 12 residues. Trimming took 4 bases from V and 1 from J, leaving 7 bases between them. CDR1 and CDR2 (germline): DFQATT, SNEGSKA (reference sequence).

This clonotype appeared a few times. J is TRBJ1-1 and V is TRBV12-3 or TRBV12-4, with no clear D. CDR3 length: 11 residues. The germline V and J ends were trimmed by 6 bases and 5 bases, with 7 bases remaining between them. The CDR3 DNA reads TGTGCCAGCAGGAGGGCTACTGAAGCTTTCTTT. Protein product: CASRRATEAFF.